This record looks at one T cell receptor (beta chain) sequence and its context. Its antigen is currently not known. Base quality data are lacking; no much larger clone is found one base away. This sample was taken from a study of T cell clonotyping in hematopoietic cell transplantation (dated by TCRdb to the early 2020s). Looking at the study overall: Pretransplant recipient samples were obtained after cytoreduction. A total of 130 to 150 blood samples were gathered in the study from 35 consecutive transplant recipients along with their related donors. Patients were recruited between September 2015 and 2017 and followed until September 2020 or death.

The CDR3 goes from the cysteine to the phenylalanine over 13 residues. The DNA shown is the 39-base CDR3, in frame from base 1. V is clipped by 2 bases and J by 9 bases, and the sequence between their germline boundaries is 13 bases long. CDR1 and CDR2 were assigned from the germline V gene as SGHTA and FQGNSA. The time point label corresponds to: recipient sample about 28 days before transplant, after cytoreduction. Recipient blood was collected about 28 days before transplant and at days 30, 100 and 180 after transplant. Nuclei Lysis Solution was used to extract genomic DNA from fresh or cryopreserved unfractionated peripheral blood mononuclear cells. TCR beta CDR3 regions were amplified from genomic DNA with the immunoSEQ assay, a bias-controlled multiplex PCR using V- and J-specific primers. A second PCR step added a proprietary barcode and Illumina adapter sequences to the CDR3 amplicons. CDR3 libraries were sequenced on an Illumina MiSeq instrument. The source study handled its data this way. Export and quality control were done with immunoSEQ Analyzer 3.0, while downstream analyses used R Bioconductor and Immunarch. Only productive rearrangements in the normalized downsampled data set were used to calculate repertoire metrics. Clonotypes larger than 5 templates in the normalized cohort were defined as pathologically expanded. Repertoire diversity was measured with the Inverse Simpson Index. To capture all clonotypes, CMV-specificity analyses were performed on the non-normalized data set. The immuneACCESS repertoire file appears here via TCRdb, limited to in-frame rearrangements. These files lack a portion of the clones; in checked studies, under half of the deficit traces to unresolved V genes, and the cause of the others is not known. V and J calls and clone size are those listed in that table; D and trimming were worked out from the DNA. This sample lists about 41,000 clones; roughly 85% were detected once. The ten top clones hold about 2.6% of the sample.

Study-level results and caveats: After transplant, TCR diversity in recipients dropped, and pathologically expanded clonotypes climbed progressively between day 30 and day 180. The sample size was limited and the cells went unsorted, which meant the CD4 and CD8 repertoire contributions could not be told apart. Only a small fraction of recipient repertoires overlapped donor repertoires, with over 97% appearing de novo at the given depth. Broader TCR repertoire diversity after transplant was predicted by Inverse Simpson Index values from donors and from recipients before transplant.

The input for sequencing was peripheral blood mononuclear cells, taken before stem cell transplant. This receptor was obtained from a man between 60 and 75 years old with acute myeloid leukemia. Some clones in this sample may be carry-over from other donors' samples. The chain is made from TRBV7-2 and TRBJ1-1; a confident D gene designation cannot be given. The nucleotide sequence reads TGTGCCAGCAGCTTAAAGGTCCGCCAGCAAGCTTTCTTT. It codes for CASSLKVRQQAFF.